The 5 T cell receptor beta chains below were found in one sample sequenced in a study of beta chain features in type 1 diabetes. Reverse transcription of all isolated RNA meant that expressed TCRB transcripts were sequenced. TCRdb keeps only in-frame clones here, not all; method: immunoSEQ multiplex PCR. The sample yields about 350,000 clones, around 20% seen once. The specimen sequenced was naive CD4+ T cells from blood. Receptors were obtained from a young woman in good health.

V is TRBV18 and J is TRBJ2-3; possible D gene TRBD1, 6 bases. V was pared by 4 bases and J by 0 bases, with 11 bases between. The CDR3 totals 15 residues. The germline CDR1 and CDR2 sequences are KGHSH and LQKENI. CDR3 loop: CASSLGTYSTDTQYF. The DNA of the CDR3 is TGTGCCAGCTCACTAGGGACATATAGCACAGATACGCAGTATTTT.

J is TRBJ2-3 and V is TRBV10-3; 7 bases agree with TRBD1. The CDR3 loop spans 13 amino acids. The germline CDR1 and CDR2 sequences are ENHRY and SYGVKD. Trimming at V came to 9 bases and at J to 5 bases, leaving 8 bases not matched to a gene. In nucleotides, the CDR3 is TGTGCCATAGGGGGCGAAAGGGGAGATACGCAGTATTTT. Its protein is CAIGGERGDTQYF.

This chain links TRBV28 with TRBJ2-6, with D maybe TRBD1 (5 bases). Germline values: CDR1 MDHEN, CDR2 SYDVKM. The CDR3 runs to 13 residues. V was trimmed by 7 bases and J by 4 bases, leaving 8 bases between them. Written as DNA, the CDR3 is TGTGCCAGCACCTGGGGCGGGGCCAACGTCCTGACTTTC. It translates to CASTWGGANVLTF.

The CDR3 sequence: CASSPDGWAQPQHF. The CDR3 nucleotides are TGTGCCAGCTCACCTGACGGTTGGGCCCAGCCCCAGCATTTT. This chain connects TRBV18 to TRBJ1-5; unclear D gene. This CDR3 comprises 14 residues. Per the germline V gene, CDR1 is KGHSH and CDR2 is LQKENI. Trimming took off 3 bases at V and 7 bases at J, with 13 bases between the two ends.

This chain uses TRBV15 with TRBJ2-2; TRBD2 aligns across 7 bases. This CDR3 is built from 14 residues. The V and J ends lost 5 bases and 9 bases, in that order; junction bases with no gene match: 9. Germline V CDR1 and CDR2: LNHNV, YYDKDF (reference sequence). CDR3 loop: CATSLGEGSRELFF. The CDR3 DNA reads as TGTGCCACCAGCCTAGGGGAGGGCTCCCGGGAGCTGTTTTTT.